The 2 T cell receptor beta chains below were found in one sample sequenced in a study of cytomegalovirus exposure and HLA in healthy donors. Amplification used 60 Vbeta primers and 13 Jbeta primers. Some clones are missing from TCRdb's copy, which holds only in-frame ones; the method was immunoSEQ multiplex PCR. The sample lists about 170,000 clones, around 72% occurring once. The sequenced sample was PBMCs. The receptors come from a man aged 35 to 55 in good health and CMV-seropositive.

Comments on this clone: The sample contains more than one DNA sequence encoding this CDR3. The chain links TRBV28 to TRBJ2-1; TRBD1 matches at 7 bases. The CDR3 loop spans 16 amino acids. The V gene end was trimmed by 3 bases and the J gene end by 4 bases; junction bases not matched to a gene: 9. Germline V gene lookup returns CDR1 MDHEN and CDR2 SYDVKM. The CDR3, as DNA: TGTGCCAGCAGTTTTTTCCGACAGGGCCAATACAATGAGCAGTTCTTC. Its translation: CASSFFRQGQYNEQFF.

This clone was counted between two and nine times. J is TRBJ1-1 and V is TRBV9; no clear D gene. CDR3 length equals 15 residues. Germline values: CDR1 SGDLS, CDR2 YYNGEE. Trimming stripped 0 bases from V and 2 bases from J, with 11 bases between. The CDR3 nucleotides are TGTGCCAGCAGCGTAGGGGCAGCCAAAAACACTGAAGCTTTCTTT. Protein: CASSVGAAKNTEAFF.